The clone carrying this T cell receptor (beta chain) is a singleton in its sample. No antigen is known for it. The template for TCR beta VDJ and CDR3 sequence profiling was genomic DNA. One entry per CDR3 protein results from TCRdb running MiXCR on the reads. The data hold roughly 160,000 distinct CDR3 sequences, with about 60% observed a single time. The V end lost 0 bases, the J end lost 2 bases, and 8 bases lay between the germline ends. Looked up from germline, CDR1 is SGHDT and CDR2 is YYEEEE. There are 14 residues in the CDR3. This entry is derived from a study of CD8+CD57+ T cells in acquired aplastic anemia. The overall study: Sorted cells (CD4+ and CD8+) yielded DNA amounts that averaged approximately 3.1 ug. Healthy donors averaged around 11 million reads for CD4+ cells.

Whole-study findings and limits: Shared by patients and controls, roughly 28 CD8+ CDR3s were abundant in patients.

This clonotype originated in a human donor in good health. The J gene is TRBJ1-2, the V gene TRBV5-6; tentatively, D is TRBD1 (6 bases). Sequencing was performed on sorted CD4+, CD8+, or CD8+CD57+ T cells (not recorded which) from PBMCs. For the CDR3, the DNA is TGTGCCAGCAGCTTGGGCAGGGGCAACTATGGCTACACCTTC. This translates into CASSLGRGNYGYTF.